This TCR beta chain appears in the sequencing data of a study of CD8 T cells in Susac syndrome. RNA amounts of 0.5 to 1 ug underwent reverse transcription with random hexamers. TCRdb used MiXCR to reprocess the immunoSEQ multiplex PCR reads, holding one entry per CDR3 protein. This sample has around 140,000 distinct CDR3 sequences, with approximately 79% found just once. The ends were cut back, 11 bases at V and 8 bases at J, with 9 bases in the middle. The CDR3 runs to 9 residues. Germline CDR1 and CDR2: SEHNR and FQNEAQ (reference sequence). The multiple sclerosis control group comprised treatment-naive patients with stable or active relapsing-remitting disease.

The material sequenced was CD8+ T cells from PBMCs. The rearrangement links TRBV7-9 to TRBJ1-2; D not resolved. This sequence originates from a human donor with multiple sclerosis. The CDR3 coding sequence is TGTGCCCCCGGAGGCGGCTACACCTTC. Protein: CAPGGGYTF.